The 7 T cell receptor beta chains below all came from one sample that was sequenced in a study of identical twins. Via MiXCR, TCRdb re-called the 5' RACE reads, giving one row per CDR3 protein. This sample yields approximately 1.8 million distinct CDR3 sequences, of which about 31% are seen a single time; around 0.3% belongs to the top ten. Sequences were obtained from cord blood. These receptors all stem from a newborn girl in good health.

A few counts support this clonotype. CDR3: CASSWTGGFNQPQHF. The CDR3 region has the DNA TGCGCCAGCAGTTGGACAGGGGGGTTCAATCAGCCCCAGCATTTT. V and J are TRBV5-1 and TRBJ1-5; 10 bases fit TRBD1. The V segment lost 5 bases and the J segment 3 bases; nucleotides outside the gene matches: 5. The CDR3 has 15 amino acids. Looked up from germline, CDR1 is SGHRS and CDR2 is YFSETQ.

Comment on this clonotype: This may arise from a read error, as a much more abundant clone is one base away. This chain uses TRBV5-1 with TRBJ1-2; D not resolved. Germline V lookup: CDR1 SGHRS, CDR2 YFSETQ. The V end was cut by 7 bases, the J end by 1 base, with 17 bases between. The CDR3 loop spans 15 amino acids. This CDR3 reads CASGPGRPVNYGYTF. The CDR3 nucleotides read TGCGCCAGCGGCCCCGGGAGGCCAGTTAACTATGGCTACACCTTC.

CDR3: CASSNTGTENTGELFF. CDR3 DNA sequence: TGTGCCAGCAGCAACACCGGGACTGAGAACACCGGGGAGCTGTTTTTT. This chain connects TRBV3-1 to TRBJ2-2, with a weak D call TRBD2 (6 bases). Trimming removed 5 bases from V and 1 base from J, with 14 bases in between. The length of the CDR3 is 16 residues. The V gene's germline CDR1 is LGHDT and CDR2 YNNKEL (reference sequence).

This clonotype has just a few counts. The chain is built from TRBV7-9 and TRBJ1-2; D might be TRBD1 (5 bases). The germline V and J ends were trimmed by 3 bases and 4 bases, with 15 bases remaining between them. CDR1 SEHNR and CDR2 FQNEAQ come from the germline V gene (reference sequence). The length of the CDR3 is 15 residues. As DNA, the CDR3 is TGTGCCAGCAGCTTTTCCCTTTATAGGGGCTATGGCTACACCTTC. This encodes CASSFSLYRGYGYTF.

The J gene is TRBJ2-3, the V gene TRBV7-9; perhaps D is TRBD1 or TRBD2 (5 bases each). The CDR3 sequence is 19 residues long. V was cut by 1 base and J by 3 bases, with 23 bases left in between. CDR1 SEHNR and CDR2 FQNEAQ come from the germline V gene (reference sequence). CDR3 protein: CASSLDPGVGTRDTDTQYF. DNA for the CDR3: TGTGCCAGCAGCTTAGATCCTGGGGTCGGGACCAGAGATACAGATACGCAGTATTTT.

The chain couples TRBV6-1 to TRBJ2-7, with 7 bases identical to TRBD1. Germline CDR1 reads MNHNS; CDR2 reads SASEGT. Trimming removed 4 bases from V and 2 bases from J; junction bases left unmatched: 5. This CDR3 is 14 amino acids long. This CDR3 is CASSVWDRPYEQYF. The CDR3 bases are TGTGCCAGCAGTGTCTGGGACAGACCCTACGAGCAGTACTTC.

V usage is TRBV20-1 and J usage is TRBJ1-4; no reliable D call. The length of the CDR3 is 13 residues. CDR1 is DFQATT and CDR2 is SNEGSKA in the germline V gene (reference sequence). The CDR3 protein is CSAEERNSEKLFF. The CDR3 DNA reads TGCAGCGCTGAGGAACGGAATTCTGAAAAACTGTTTTTT.